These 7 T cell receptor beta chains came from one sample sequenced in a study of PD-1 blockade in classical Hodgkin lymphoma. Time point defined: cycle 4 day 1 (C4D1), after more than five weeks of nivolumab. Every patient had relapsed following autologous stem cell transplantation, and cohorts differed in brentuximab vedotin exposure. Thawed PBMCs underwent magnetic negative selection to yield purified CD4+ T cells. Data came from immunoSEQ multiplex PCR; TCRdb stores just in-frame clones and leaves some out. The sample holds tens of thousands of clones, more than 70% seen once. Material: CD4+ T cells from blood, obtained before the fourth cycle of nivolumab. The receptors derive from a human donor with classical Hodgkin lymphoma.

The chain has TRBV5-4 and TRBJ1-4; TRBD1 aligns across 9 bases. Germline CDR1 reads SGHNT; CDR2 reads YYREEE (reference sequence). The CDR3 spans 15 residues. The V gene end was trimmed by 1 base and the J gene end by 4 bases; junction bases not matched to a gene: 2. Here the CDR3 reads CASSLKTGGNEKLFF. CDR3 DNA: TGTGCCAGCAGCTTGAAGACAGGGGGTAATGAAAAACTGTTTTTT.

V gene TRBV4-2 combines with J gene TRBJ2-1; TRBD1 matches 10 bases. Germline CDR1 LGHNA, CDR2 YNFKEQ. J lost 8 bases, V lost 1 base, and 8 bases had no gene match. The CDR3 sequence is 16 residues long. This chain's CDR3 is CASSQGTGTGADEQFF. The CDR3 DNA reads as TGTGCCAGCAGCCAAGGTACCGGGACAGGGGCAGATGAGCAGTTCTTC.

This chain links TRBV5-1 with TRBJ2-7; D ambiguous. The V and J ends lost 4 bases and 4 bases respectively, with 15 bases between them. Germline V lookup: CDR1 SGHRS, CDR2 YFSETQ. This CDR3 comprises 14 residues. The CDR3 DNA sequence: TGCGCCAGCAGCGCTAGTGGGCGGTTATACGAGCAGTACTTC. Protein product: CASSASGRLYEQYF.

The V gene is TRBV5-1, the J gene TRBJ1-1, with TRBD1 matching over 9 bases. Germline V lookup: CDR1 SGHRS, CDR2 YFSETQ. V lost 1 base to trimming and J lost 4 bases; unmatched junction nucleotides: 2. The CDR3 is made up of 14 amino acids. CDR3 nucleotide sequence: TGCGCCAGCAGCTTGACAGGGGGCCTCACTGAAGCTTTCTTT. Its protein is CASSLTGGLTEAFF.

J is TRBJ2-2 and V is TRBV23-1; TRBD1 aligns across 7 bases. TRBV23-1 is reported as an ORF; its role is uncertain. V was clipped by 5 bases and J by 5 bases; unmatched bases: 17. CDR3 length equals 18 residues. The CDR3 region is CASSLFLQGSRWTGELFF. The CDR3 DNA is TGCGCCAGCAGTTTATTTCTACAGGGGTCCAGATGGACCGGGGAGCTGTTTTTT.

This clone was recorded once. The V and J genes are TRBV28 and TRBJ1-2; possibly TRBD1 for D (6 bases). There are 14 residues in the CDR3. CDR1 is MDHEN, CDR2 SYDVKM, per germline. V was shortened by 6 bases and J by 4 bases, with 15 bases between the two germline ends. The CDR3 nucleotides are TGTGCCAGCAGGGGCAGGGGAGCGAGCTATGGCTACACCTTC. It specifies CASRGRGASYGYTF.

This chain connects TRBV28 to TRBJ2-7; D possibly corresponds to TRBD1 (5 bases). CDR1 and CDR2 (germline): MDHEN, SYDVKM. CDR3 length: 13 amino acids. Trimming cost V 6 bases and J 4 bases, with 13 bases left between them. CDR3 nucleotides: TGTGCCAGCAGCCTACGTAGGGGTTACGAGCAGTACTTC. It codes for CASSLRRGYEQYF.